The rows below give T cell receptor beta chains drawn from one sample of a study of identical twins. TCRdb ran MiXCR on the 5' RACE reads and lists one entry per CDR3 protein. Among hundreds of thousands of distinct CDR3 sequences listed, around 7.4% were seen once. These data are also associated with another study on yellow fever vaccine responses in identical twins.

Input material: PBMCs. These receptors were taken from a woman in her late teens or twenties in good health. Both conserved end residues are part of each CDR3. D genes are given only for firm matches. Size values are once, few and many counts, or a class for expanded clones, and some rows have none.

v_call: TRBV20-1; j_call: TRBJ2-7; clone_size: -; d_call: -; cdr3_nt: TGCAGTGCCCGGGGAGAAATAAGAAGACAGGCAAATCCCTACGAGCAGTACTTC; cdr3_aa: CSARGEIRRQANPYEQYF
v_call: TRBV4-1; j_call: TRBJ2-1; clone_size: many; d_call: TRBD1; cdr3_nt: TGCGCCAGCAGCCCCGGGACAGGGACATGGTATGAGCAGTTCTTC; cdr3_aa: CASSPGTGTWYEQFF
v_call: TRBV20-1; j_call: TRBJ2-5; clone_size: many; d_call: -; cdr3_nt: TGCAGTGCTAGAGCTAGCCGACGAGAGACCCAGTACTTC; cdr3_aa: CSARASRRETQYF
v_call: TRBV29-1; j_call: TRBJ2-5; clone_size: many; d_call: -; cdr3_nt: TGCAGCCTAAAGCGAGGGGAAGAGACCCAGTACTTC; cdr3_aa: CSLKRGEETQYF
v_call: TRBV6-5; j_call: TRBJ2-5; clone_size: many; d_call: TRBD2; cdr3_nt: TGTGCCAGCAGTTACTCCGGACCTAGCGGGTCCCCCCACGAGACCCAGTACTTC; cdr3_aa: CASSYSGPSGSPHETQYF
v_call: TRBV3-1; j_call: TRBJ2-7; clone_size: many; d_call: -; cdr3_nt: TGTGCCAGCAGCCAAGTGAGTGTCCCTCGGGCCGGCGAGCAGTACTTC; cdr3_aa: CASSQVSVPRAGEQYF
v_call: TRBV2; j_call: TRBJ2-1; clone_size: few; d_call: TRBD2; cdr3_nt: TGTGCCAGCAGGGGGGACTATAGCTCCTACAATGAGCAGTTCTTC; cdr3_aa: CASRGDYSSYNEQFF
v_call: TRBV24-1; j_call: TRBJ2-2; clone_size: -; d_call: -; cdr3_nt: TGTGCCACCACCGGATCAAACACCGGGGAGCTGTTTTTT; cdr3_aa: CATTGSNTGELFF
v_call: TRBV27; j_call: TRBJ2-7; clone_size: many; d_call: TRBD1; cdr3_nt: TGTGCCAGCAGTTACAGGGGGCAGCCCTACGAGCAGTACTTC; cdr3_aa: CASSYRGQPYEQYF
v_call: TRBV29-1; j_call: TRBJ2-1; clone_size: -; d_call: -; cdr3_nt: TGCAGCGTTGTCGGTAGATTTTCGAGTGAGCAGTTCTTC; cdr3_aa: CSVVGRFSSEQFF
v_call: TRBV28; j_call: TRBJ1-2; clone_size: few; d_call: -; cdr3_nt: TGTGCCAGCACTAGAGAGGGCAGCGGATACTATGGCTACACCTTC; cdr3_aa: CASTREGSGYYGYTF
v_call: TRBV12-3/TRBV12-4; j_call: TRBJ1-1; clone_size: many; d_call: -; cdr3_nt: TGTGCCAGCAGTTCAGGGTTGGACACTGAAGCTTTCTTT; cdr3_aa: CASSSGLDTEAFF
v_call: TRBV11-2; j_call: TRBJ2-2; clone_size: few; d_call: TRBD2; cdr3_nt: TGTGCCAGCAACAGATACGGGGAGGGATCAACCGGGGAGCTGTTTTTT; cdr3_aa: CASNRYGEGSTGELFF
v_call: TRBV15; j_call: TRBJ1-1; clone_size: few; d_call: -; cdr3_nt: TGTGCCACCAGCAGCGGTCCGTTTCCCAGGGGGAACACTGAAGCTTTCTTT; cdr3_aa: CATSSGPFPRGNTEAFF
v_call: TRBV9; j_call: TRBJ2-7; clone_size: -; d_call: -; cdr3_nt: TGTGCCAGCAGCCGGAGTACCGGGACGGTGAACTACGAGCAGTACTTC; cdr3_aa: CASSRSTGTVNYEQYF
v_call: TRBV15; j_call: TRBJ2-3; clone_size: -; d_call: -; cdr3_nt: TGTGCCACCAGCAGGACAGGCGCCTTCACAGATACGCAGTATTTT; cdr3_aa: CATSRTGAFTDTQYF
v_call: TRBV10-2; j_call: TRBJ2-1; clone_size: few; d_call: -; cdr3_nt: TGCGCCAGCAGTGAGTCAATAGCGGATAGCTCCTACAATGAGCAGTTCTTC; cdr3_aa: CASSESIADSSYNEQFF
v_call: TRBV12-3/TRBV12-4; j_call: TRBJ2-7; clone_size: many; d_call: TRBD2; cdr3_nt: TGTGCCAGCAGTCCTAGCGGGGAAACCTACGAGCAGTACTTC; cdr3_aa: CASSPSGETYEQYF
v_call: TRBV7-9; j_call: TRBJ2-7; clone_size: -; d_call: -; cdr3_nt: TGTGCCAGCAGCACCGAAGTAGGGGGCGAGCAGTACTTC; cdr3_aa: CASSTEVGGEQYF
v_call: TRBV5-1; j_call: TRBJ1-2; clone_size: few; d_call: -; cdr3_nt: TGCGCCAGCAGCTTGGTATCTGTTACCTATGGCTACACCTTC; cdr3_aa: CASSLVSVTYGYTF
v_call: TRBV24-1; j_call: TRBJ2-1; clone_size: many; d_call: TRBD1; cdr3_nt: TGTGCCACCAGTGATCAGGACAGGGTCACAGACTCCTACAATGAGCAGTTCTTC; cdr3_aa: CATSDQDRVTDSYNEQFF
v_call: TRBV6-1; j_call: TRBJ2-5; clone_size: few; d_call: TRBD1; cdr3_nt: TGTGCCAGCAGCGAACAGGGGACCCAAGAGACCCAGTACTTC; cdr3_aa: CASSEQGTQETQYF
v_call: TRBV24-1; j_call: TRBJ1-2; clone_size: -; d_call: -; cdr3_nt: TGTGCCACCAGCTCGGACAACCCAACGCCAATCGATGGCTACACCTTC; cdr3_aa: CATSSDNPTPIDGYTF